One TCR beta chain is described in this entry. Antigen specificity is unknown. Some clones are missing from TCRdb's copy, which holds only in-frame ones; the method was immunoSEQ multiplex PCR. The data show roughly 170,000 clones, 80% to 85% seen once. The sample comes from a study of cytomegalovirus exposure and HLA in healthy donors. The CDR3 is 19 amino acids. Per the germline V gene, CDR1 is GTSNPN and CDR2 is SVGIG (reference sequence). V gave up 4 bases and J gave up 0 bases; unmatched junction bases: 14. Overall study findings and caveats: Rarity marked most TCR sequences, yet some public TCRs occurred in many donors.

The TCR originated in a woman in her late teens or twenties in good health and CMV-seropositive. The rearrangement joins TRBV30 to TRBJ2-6, with TRBD1 matching 8 bases. Material for sequencing was PBMCs. The CDR3 loop is CAWNGDRPEGNSGANVLTF. CDR3 in DNA: TGTGCCTGGAACGGGGACAGGCCCGAAGGTAACTCTGGGGCCAACGTCCTGACTTTC.